Given below is one T cell receptor beta chain in context. Its target is not known. CDR1 and CDR2 from the germline V gene are SSHAT and FNYEAQ (reference sequence). V was pared by 4 bases and J by 6 bases, with 10 bases between. This CDR3 region has 13 residues. This specimen belongs to a study of OX40 agonist ivuxolimab in advanced cancers. Study results and limitations: At 0.1-3.0 mg/kg, partial responders had clonal expansion among the lowest observed. Also showing low normalized T-cell clonal expansion were some of the nonresponders.

Sequenced by immunoSEQ multiplex PCR; TCRdb stores in-frame clones only, minus some. The table lists just over 95,000 clones, roughly 90% of them singletons. The receptor's source is an adult with an advanced solid tumor such as melanoma, head and neck, liver or kidney cancer. This rearrangement joins TRBV7-7 to TRBJ1-5; D ambiguous. The source was CD4+ or CD8+ T cells sorted from blood, collected in a trial of the OX40 agonist ivuxolimab. The CDR3 region has the DNA TGTGCCAGCAGCTCAACCCCCGGTCAGCCCCAGCATTTT. Its protein is CASSSTPGQPQHF.